This T cell receptor (beta chain) was recorded in a study of blood T cells in healthy people across ages. The V end lost 8 bases, the J end lost 1 base, and 17 bases lay between the germline ends. CDR3 size: 15 residues. Germline V gene sequence: CDR1 MNHNS, CDR2 SASEGT. This clonotype was observed at least ten times. A sample-barcoded 5' primer and a J-beta primer mix were used in a second PCR of roughly 7 to 11 cycles. One entry per CDR3 protein, called by TCRdb with MiXCR from the 5' RACE reads. The top ten clones hold roughly 8.2% of a sample with roughly 1,700,000 distinct CDR3 sequences, 28% of them seen once. Roughly 10 milliliters of peripheral blood were drawn from each donor. A minimum of 7 million PBMCs was isolated per sample.

The rearrangement links TRBV6-1 to TRBJ1-2, with D tentatively TRBD1 (5 bases). The specimen was blood. This clonotype was obtained from a woman in her 30s in good health. CDR3 region: CASRDRGTGNYGYTF. CDR3 bases: TGTGCCAGCCGGGACCGGGGAACGGGTAACTATGGCTACACCTTC.